Listed below are T cell receptor beta chains from one sample, sequenced in a study of response to subunit inactivated influenza vaccine. A single record per CDR3 protein comes from TCRdb applying MiXCR to the RT-PCR reads. The repertoire holds about 500,000 distinct CDR3 sequences, with approximately 17% as singletons. This specimen was CD4+ T cells sorted from PBMCs, taken roughly 24 months after vaccination. These receptors originate from a man aged 45 to 75 who received an inactivated influenza vaccine. Each CDR3 is given with its conserved first and last residue. Each record gives: V gene, clone size, D gene, J gene, CDR3 DNA, CDR3 protein. The D gene is left open where the match is weak. The size field is filled for only some rows; it gives once, few, many or a size class.

V: TRBV5-5; size: few; D: NA; J: TRBJ1-3; DNA: TGTGCCAGCAGCTTGGTTCGGGGGTCTGGAAACACCATATATTTT; CDR3: CASSLVRGSGNTIYF
V: TRBV20-1; size: few; D: NA; J: TRBJ2-5; DNA: TGCAGTGCCATGGGGGACACCGCAAACCAAGAGACCCAGTACTTC; CDR3: CSAMGDTANQETQYF
V: TRBV27; size: NA; D: TRBD2; J: TRBJ2-1; DNA: TGTGCCAGCAGTTTATACACTAGCGGGAGGGGAAATGAGCAGTTCTTC; CDR3: CASSLYTSGRGNEQFF
V: TRBV9; size: few; D: NA; J: TRBJ1-3; DNA: TGTGCCAGCAGCAACCTACAGGCGAGCTCTGGAAACACCATATATTTT; CDR3: CASSNLQASSGNTIYF
V: TRBV6-2/TRBV6-3; size: NA; D: NA; J: TRBJ2-5; DNA: TGTGCCAGCAGCCAGGGTTTCAGGACCCAGTACTTC; CDR3: CASSQGFRTQYF
V: TRBV20-1; size: once; D: TRBD1; J: TRBJ2-2; DNA: TGCAGTGCTAGATCTGCCAGGGGGCTTGACACCGGGGAGCTGTTTTTT; CDR3: CSARSARGLDTGELFF
V: TRBV7-9; size: many; D: TRBD1; J: TRBJ2-7; DNA: TGTGCCAGCAGCTTAACAACGACAGGGGGGAACGAGCAGTACTTC; CDR3: CASSLTTTGGNEQYF
V: TRBV4-2; size: NA; D: TRBD2; J: TRBJ2-3; DNA: TGTGCCAGCAGCCAAGATTCTAGCGGGAGGGCCTTAGATACGCAGTATTTT; CDR3: CASSQDSSGRALDTQYF
V: TRBV11-2; size: NA; D: NA; J: TRBJ2-4; DNA: TGTGCCAGCAGCTTAGGGCATGGGGACATTCAGTACTTC; CDR3: CASSLGHGDIQYF
V: TRBV6-2/TRBV6-3; size: NA; D: NA; J: TRBJ2-3; DNA: TGTGCCTCCTCAATCCCAGGGAAGGTTACAGATACGCAGTATTTT; CDR3: CASSIPGKVTDTQYF
V: TRBV6-6; size: NA; D: NA; J: TRBJ2-2; DNA: TGTGCCAGCAAACAAGGCGGGGAGCTGTTTTTT; CDR3: CASKQGGELFF
V: TRBV28; size: few; D: NA; J: TRBJ2-1; DNA: TGTGCCAGCAGTTTTCCGGGGGCGGACAATGAGCAGTTCTTC; CDR3: CASSFPGADNEQFF
V: TRBV20-1; size: few; D: NA; J: TRBJ2-2; DNA: TGCAGTGCTAGAGATGCCGGGTCAACCGGGGAGCTGTTTTTT; CDR3: CSARDAGSTGELFF
V: TRBV7-2; size: NA; D: NA; J: TRBJ2-2; DNA: TGTGCCAGCAGCTACGGCCGGGGGAAGACCGGGGAGCTGTTTTTT; CDR3: CASSYGRGKTGELFF
V: TRBV29-1; size: NA; D: NA; J: TRBJ1-2; DNA: TGCAGCGTTGAAGATTTAGGGGCAGCCTACACCTTC; CDR3: CSVEDLGAAYTF
V: TRBV3-1; size: many; D: TRBD1; J: TRBJ1-2; DNA: TGTGCCAGCAGCCAGGGGACAGGACTTAACTATGGCTACACCTTC; CDR3: CASSQGTGLNYGYTF
V: TRBV4-2; size: NA; D: TRBD2; J: TRBJ2-3; DNA: TGTGCCAGCAGCGAAGCTAGCGGGAGGGGTACAGATACGCAGTATTTT; CDR3: CASSEASGRGTDTQYF
V: TRBV12-3/TRBV12-4; size: few; D: NA; J: TRBJ1-5; DNA: TGTGCCAGCAGTTTCTCTATGAGCGGGCAGCCCCAGCATTTT; CDR3: CASSFSMSGQPQHF
V: TRBV15; size: NA; D: TRBD2; J: TRBJ2-1; DNA: TGTGCCACCAGCAGGATAGCGGGAGGGTACAATGAGCAGTTCTTC; CDR3: CATSRIAGGYNEQFF
V: TRBV14; size: many; D: NA; J: TRBJ1-4; DNA: TGCGCCAGCAGCCGAGCAACTAATGAAAAACTGTTTTTT; CDR3: CASSRATNEKLFF
V: TRBV5-4; size: NA; D: NA; J: TRBJ1-1; DNA: TGTGCCAGCAGCTCCGGCGGGGGGCAAACTGAAGCTTTCTTT; CDR3: CASSSGGGQTEAFF
V: TRBV28; size: NA; D: TRBD2; J: TRBJ2-3; DNA: TGTGCCAGCAGAGCGGGAGGGTCCCCAGATACGCAGTATTTT; CDR3: CASRAGGSPDTQYF
V: TRBV5-5; size: NA; D: TRBD1; J: TRBJ1-5; DNA: TGTGCCAGCAGCAAGAACTCACAGGGGAACCAGCCCCAGCATTTT; CDR3: CASSKNSQGNQPQHF
V: TRBV2; size: few; D: NA; J: TRBJ2-1; DNA: TGTGCCAGCAGTGCGGAGAACAATGAGCAGTTCTTC; CDR3: CASSAENNEQFF
V: TRBV6-2/TRBV6-3; size: NA; D: TRBD1; J: TRBJ2-5; DNA: TGTGCCAGCAGCCGCGGACAGGGCATAGAGACCCAGTACTTC; CDR3: CASSRGQGIETQYF
V: TRBV12-3/TRBV12-4; size: few; D: TRBD1; J: TRBJ2-5; DNA: TGTGCCAGCAGTAAACAGGGGAGCCAAGAGACCCAGTACTTC; CDR3: CASSKQGSQETQYF
V: TRBV6-2/TRBV6-3; size: few; D: NA; J: TRBJ2-2; DNA: TGTGCCAGCAGGCCTCCGCCCTCCACCGGGGAGCTGTTTTTT; CDR3: CASRPPPSTGELFF
V: TRBV28; size: NA; D: NA; J: TRBJ2-1; DNA: TGTGCCAGCAGGACCCCCCGGGACGGGGGTAATGAGCAGTTCTTC; CDR3: CASRTPRDGGNEQFF
V: TRBV20-1; size: NA; D: TRBD1; J: TRBJ2-3; DNA: TGCAGTGCTAGTGGGACAGGGAGAGATACGCAGTATTTT; CDR3: CSASGTGRDTQYF
V: TRBV4-2; size: NA; D: TRBD2; J: TRBJ2-7; DNA: TGTGCCAGCAGCCAAGAAGAAACTAGCGGGAGGTTCTACGAGCAGTACTTC; CDR3: CASSQEETSGRFYEQYF
V: TRBV12-3/TRBV12-4; size: few; D: NA; J: TRBJ2-3; DNA: TGTGCCAGCAGTTTAATGGGGCAGACCACAGATACGCAGTATTTT; CDR3: CASSLMGQTTDTQYF
V: TRBV6-1; size: NA; D: NA; J: TRBJ2-3; DNA: TGTGCCAGCAGTCCTGGGCGGGGCAGCACAGATACGCAGTATTTT; CDR3: CASSPGRGSTDTQYF
V: TRBV30; size: few; D: NA; J: TRBJ2-7; DNA: TGTGCCTGGAGTGTCGCGGACGTCCGGTACTTC; CDR3: CAWSVADVRYF
V: TRBV28; size: few; D: TRBD1; J: TRBJ1-5; DNA: TGTGCCAGCTCTTCAGGGGGGATTCAGCCCCAGCATTTT; CDR3: CASSSGGIQPQHF
V: TRBV4-2; size: few; D: NA; J: TRBJ1-2; DNA: TGTGCCAGCAGCCAAGAACCTGGGGGGCGGGGTCAAAGTGGCTACACCTTC; CDR3: CASSQEPGGRGQSGYTF
V: TRBV7-9; size: few; D: NA; J: TRBJ2-3; DNA: TGTGCCAGCAGCCCTCTTTACGGGGTGAGCACAGATACGCAGTATTTT; CDR3: CASSPLYGVSTDTQYF
V: TRBV4-3; size: NA; D: NA; J: TRBJ2-5; DNA: TGCGCCAGCAGCCAAGATCGAGGCCCAGGGACCCAGTACTTC; CDR3: CASSQDRGPGTQYF
V: TRBV4-3; size: few; D: TRBD1; J: TRBJ1-2; DNA: TGCGCCAGCAGCACCGGGACAGGGGGTCACCCTACTAACTATGGCTACACCTTC; CDR3: CASSTGTGGHPTNYGYTF
V: TRBV11-2; size: NA; D: NA; J: TRBJ1-1; DNA: TGTGCCAGCAGTTTCAACACAGGGCGAGGGACTGAAGCTTTCTTT; CDR3: CASSFNTGRGTEAFF
V: TRBV6-1; size: few; D: TRBD2; J: TRBJ2-3; DNA: TGTGCCAGCAGCCAGGTTAGCGGGGGGTGGACAGATACGCAGTATTTT; CDR3: CASSQVSGGWTDTQYF
V: TRBV25-1; size: NA; D: NA; J: TRBJ2-7; DNA: TGTGCCAGCAGTGAAAGTTGGGCGCGGGAGCAGTACTTC; CDR3: CASSESWAREQYF
V: TRBV7-9; size: few; D: NA; J: TRBJ2-3; DNA: TGTGCCAGCAGCTTAACAGGGTCATTGGCAGATACGCAGTATTTT; CDR3: CASSLTGSLADTQYF
V: TRBV20-1; size: NA; D: TRBD1; J: TRBJ1-1; DNA: TGCAGTGCTAGAGAGGCAGGGGGGCCAGCTTTCTTT; CDR3: CSAREAGGPAFF
V: TRBV6-1; size: few; D: NA; J: TRBJ2-1; DNA: TGTGCCAGCAGACGACAACAGGGCTATGAGCAGTTCTTC; CDR3: CASRRQQGYEQFF
V: TRBV28; size: NA; D: NA; J: TRBJ1-5; DNA: TGTGCCAGCAGGACAGGCACCAATCAGCCCCAGCATTTT; CDR3: CASRTGTNQPQHF
V: TRBV3-1; size: many; D: TRBD2; J: TRBJ2-6; DNA: TGTGCCAGCAGCCGTAGCGGGAGCTCTGGGGCCAACGTCCTGACTTTC; CDR3: CASSRSGSSGANVLTF
V: TRBV20-1; size: NA; D: TRBD2; J: TRBJ2-1; DNA: TGCAGTGCCACCAGCGGGAGCGACATGGATGAGCAGTTCTTC; CDR3: CSATSGSDMDEQFF
V: TRBV7-8; size: few; D: NA; J: TRBJ2-3; DNA: TGTGCCAGCAGCTTTCGAGGGGGAGATACGCAGTATTTT; CDR3: CASSFRGGDTQYF
V: TRBV6-1; size: many; D: NA; J: TRBJ1-6; DNA: TGTGCCAGCAGTGAAGTTATGGGCTCCGGGCCATATTCACCCCTCCACTTT; CDR3: CASSEVMGSGPYSPLHF
V: TRBV20-1; size: few; D: NA; J: TRBJ1-1; DNA: TGCAGTGCCATACAGGGAGTGGGTAGAGAAGCTTTCTTT; CDR3: CSAIQGVGREAFF
V: TRBV7-3; size: few; D: NA; J: TRBJ2-2; DNA: TGTGCCAGCAGCTTCCGACTCGGGGAGCTGTTTTTT; CDR3: CASSFRLGELFF
V: TRBV20-1; size: NA; D: NA; J: TRBJ2-5; DNA: TGCAGTGCTAGAAGGCGACAGGAGACCCAGTACTTC; CDR3: CSARRRQETQYF